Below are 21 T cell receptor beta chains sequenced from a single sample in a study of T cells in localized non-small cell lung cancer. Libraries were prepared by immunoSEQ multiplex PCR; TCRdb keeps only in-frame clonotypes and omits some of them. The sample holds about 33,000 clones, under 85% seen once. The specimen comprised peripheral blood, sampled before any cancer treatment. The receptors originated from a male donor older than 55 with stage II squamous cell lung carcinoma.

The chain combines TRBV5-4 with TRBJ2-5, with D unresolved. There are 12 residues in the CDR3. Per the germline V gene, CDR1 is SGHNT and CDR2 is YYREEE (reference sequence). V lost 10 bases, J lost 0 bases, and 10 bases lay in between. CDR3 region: CAGGMNQETQYF. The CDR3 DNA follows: TGTGCCGGTGGAATGAACCAAGAGACCCAGTACTTC.

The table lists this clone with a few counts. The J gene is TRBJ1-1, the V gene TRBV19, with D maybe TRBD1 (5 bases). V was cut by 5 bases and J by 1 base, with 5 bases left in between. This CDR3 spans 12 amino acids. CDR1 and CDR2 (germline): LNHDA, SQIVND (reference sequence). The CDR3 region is CASSQGNTEAFF. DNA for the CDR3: TGTGCCAGTAGTCAGGGGAACACTGAAGCTTTCTTT.

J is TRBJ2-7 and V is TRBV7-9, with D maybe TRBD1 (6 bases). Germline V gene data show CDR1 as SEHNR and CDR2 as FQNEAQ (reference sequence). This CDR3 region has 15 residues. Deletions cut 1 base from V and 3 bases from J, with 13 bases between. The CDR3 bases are TGTGCCAGCAGCTTAGTTTCGGGACACAGCTACGAGCAGTACTTC. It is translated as CASSLVSGHSYEQYF.

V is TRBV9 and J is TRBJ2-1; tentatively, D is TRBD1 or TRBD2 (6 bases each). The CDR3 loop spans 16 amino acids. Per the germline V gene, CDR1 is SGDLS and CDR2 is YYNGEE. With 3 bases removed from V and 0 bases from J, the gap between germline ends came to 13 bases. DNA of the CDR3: TGTGCCAGCAGCGGAGGGGGGACTGGCTCCTACAATGAGCAGTTCTTC. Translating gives CASSGGGTGSYNEQFF.

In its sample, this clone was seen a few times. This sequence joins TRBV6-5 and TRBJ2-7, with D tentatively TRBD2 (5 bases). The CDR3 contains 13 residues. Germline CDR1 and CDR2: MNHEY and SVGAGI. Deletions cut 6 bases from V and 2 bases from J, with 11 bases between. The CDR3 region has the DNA TGTGCCAGCAGCGGAGGACGGCCCTACGAGCAGTACTTC. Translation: CASSGGRPYEQYF.

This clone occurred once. The CDR3 is CASSVDRGNQPQHF. In nucleotides, the CDR3 is TGTGCCAGCAGCGTTGACAGGGGAAATCAGCCCCAGCATTTT. The J gene is TRBJ1-5, the V gene TRBV7-9, with 8 nucleotides matching TRBD1. V lost 5 bases to trimming and J lost 4 bases; unmatched junction nucleotides: 4. CDR3 length: 14 amino acids. Germline V CDR1 and CDR2: SEHNR, FQNEAQ (reference sequence).

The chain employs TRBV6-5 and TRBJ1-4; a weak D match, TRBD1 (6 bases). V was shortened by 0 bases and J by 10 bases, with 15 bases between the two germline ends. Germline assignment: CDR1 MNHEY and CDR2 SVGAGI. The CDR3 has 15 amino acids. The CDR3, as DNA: TGTGCCAGCAGTTACTCGTGGGACAACCCCGCAAAACTGTTTTTT. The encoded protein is CASSYSWDNPAKLFF.

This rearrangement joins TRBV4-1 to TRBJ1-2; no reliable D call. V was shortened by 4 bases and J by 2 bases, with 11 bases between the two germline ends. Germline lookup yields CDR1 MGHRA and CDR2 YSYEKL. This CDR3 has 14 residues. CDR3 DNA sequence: TGCGCCAGCAGCCGGCCCGATGTCAACTATGGCTACACCTTC. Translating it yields CASSRPDVNYGYTF.

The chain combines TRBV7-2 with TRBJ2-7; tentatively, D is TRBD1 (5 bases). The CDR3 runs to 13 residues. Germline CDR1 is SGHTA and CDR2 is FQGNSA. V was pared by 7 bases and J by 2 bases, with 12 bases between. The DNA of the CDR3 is TGTGCCAGCACCTCAACAGGAGCCTACGAGCAGTACTTC. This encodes CASTSTGAYEQYF.

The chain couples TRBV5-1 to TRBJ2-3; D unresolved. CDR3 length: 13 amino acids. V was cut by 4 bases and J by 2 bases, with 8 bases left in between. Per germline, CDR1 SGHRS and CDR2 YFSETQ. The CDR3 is CASSAVPTDTQYF. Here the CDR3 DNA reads TGCGCCAGCAGCGCAGTCCCCACAGATACGCAGTATTTT.

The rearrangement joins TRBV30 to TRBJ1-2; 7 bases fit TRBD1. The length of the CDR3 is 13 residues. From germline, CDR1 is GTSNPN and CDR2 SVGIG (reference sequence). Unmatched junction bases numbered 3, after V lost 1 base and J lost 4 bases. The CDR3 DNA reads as TGTGCCTGGAGTGAGGGGGCTGGCTATGGCTACACCTTC. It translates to CAWSEGAGYGYTF.

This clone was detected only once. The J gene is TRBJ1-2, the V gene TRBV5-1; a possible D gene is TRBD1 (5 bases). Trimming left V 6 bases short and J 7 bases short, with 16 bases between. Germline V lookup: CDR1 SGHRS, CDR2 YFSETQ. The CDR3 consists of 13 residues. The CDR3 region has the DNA TGCGCCAGCAACGTCGGGGCAGATGGTGGCTACACCTTC. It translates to CASNVGADGGYTF.

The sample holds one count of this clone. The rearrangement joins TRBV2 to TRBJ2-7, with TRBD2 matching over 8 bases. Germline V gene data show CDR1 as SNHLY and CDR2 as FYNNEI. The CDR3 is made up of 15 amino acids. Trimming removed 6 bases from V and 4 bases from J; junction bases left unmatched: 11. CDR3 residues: CASSGTSSGRYEQYF. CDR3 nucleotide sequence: TGTGCCAGCAGCGGAACGTCCAGCGGGAGATACGAGCAGTACTTC. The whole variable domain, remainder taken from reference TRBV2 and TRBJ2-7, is EPEVTQTPSHQVTQMGQEVILRCVPISNHLYFYWYRQILGQKVEFLVSFYNNEISEKSEIFDDQFSVERPDGSNFTLKIRSTKLEDSAMYFCASSGTSSGRYEQYFGPGTRLTVT.

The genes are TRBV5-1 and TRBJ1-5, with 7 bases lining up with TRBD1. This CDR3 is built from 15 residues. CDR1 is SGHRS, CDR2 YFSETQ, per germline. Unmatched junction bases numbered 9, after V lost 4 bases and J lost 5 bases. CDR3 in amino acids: CASSPTSRGDQPQHF. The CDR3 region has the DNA TGCGCCAGCAGCCCGACTTCCAGGGGGGATCAGCCCCAGCATTTT.

CDR3 coding DNA: TGTGCCAGCAGCCCCCCCGGACAGGGTCGAGAGCAGTACTTC. It is translated as CASSPPGQGREQYF. The J gene is TRBJ2-7, the V gene TRBV14, with 8 bases matching TRBD1. This CDR3 region has 14 residues. Trimming at V came to 4 bases and at J to 7 bases, leaving 9 bases not matched to a gene. Germline CDR1 reads SGHDN; CDR2 reads FVKESK.

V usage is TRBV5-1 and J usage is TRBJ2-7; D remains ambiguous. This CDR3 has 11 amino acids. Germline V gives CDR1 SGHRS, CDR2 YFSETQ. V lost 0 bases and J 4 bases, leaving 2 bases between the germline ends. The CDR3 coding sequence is TGCGCCAGCAGCTTGGGGTACGAGCAGTACTTC. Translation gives CASSLGYEQYF.

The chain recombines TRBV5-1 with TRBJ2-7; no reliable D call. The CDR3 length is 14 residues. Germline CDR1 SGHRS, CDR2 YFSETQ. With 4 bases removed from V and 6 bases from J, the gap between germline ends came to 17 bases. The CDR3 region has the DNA TGCGCCAGCAGCCCCGTACAGATTCGGGCCGAGCAGTACTTC. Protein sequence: CASSPVQIRAEQYF.

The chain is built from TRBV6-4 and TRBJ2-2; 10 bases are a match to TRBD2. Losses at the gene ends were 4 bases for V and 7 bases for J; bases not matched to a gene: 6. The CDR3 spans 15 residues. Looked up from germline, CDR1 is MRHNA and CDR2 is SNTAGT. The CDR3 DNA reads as TGTGCCAGCAGTGTGGCTAGCGGGAGTGGCGGGGAGCTGTTTTTT. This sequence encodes CASSVASGSGGELFF.

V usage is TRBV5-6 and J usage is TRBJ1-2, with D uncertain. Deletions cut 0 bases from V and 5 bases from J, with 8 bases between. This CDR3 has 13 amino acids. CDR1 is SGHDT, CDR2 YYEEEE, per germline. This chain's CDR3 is CASSLVSSYGYTF. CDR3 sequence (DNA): TGTGCCAGCAGCTTGGTGTCTTCTTATGGCTACACCTTC. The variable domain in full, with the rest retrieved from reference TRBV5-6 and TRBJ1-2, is DAGVTQSPTHLIKTRGQQVTLRCSPKSGHDTVSWYQQALGQGPQFIFQYYEEEERQRGNFPDRFSGHQFPNYSSELNVNALLLGDSALYLCASSLVSSYGYTFGSGTRLTVV.

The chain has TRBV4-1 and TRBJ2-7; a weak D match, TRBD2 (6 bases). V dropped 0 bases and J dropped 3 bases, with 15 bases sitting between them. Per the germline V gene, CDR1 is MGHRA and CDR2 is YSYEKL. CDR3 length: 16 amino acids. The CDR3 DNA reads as TGCGCCAGCAGCCAAGATTGGGCTAGCGCTCGCTACGAGCAGTACTTC. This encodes CASSQDWASARYEQYF.

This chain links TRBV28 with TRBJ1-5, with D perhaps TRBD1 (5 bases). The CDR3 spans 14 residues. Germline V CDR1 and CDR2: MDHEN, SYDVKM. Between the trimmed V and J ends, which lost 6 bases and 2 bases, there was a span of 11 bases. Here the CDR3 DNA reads TGTGCCAGCAGAATCGGGGGGGGCAATCAGCCCCAGCATTTT. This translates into CASRIGGGNQPQHF.